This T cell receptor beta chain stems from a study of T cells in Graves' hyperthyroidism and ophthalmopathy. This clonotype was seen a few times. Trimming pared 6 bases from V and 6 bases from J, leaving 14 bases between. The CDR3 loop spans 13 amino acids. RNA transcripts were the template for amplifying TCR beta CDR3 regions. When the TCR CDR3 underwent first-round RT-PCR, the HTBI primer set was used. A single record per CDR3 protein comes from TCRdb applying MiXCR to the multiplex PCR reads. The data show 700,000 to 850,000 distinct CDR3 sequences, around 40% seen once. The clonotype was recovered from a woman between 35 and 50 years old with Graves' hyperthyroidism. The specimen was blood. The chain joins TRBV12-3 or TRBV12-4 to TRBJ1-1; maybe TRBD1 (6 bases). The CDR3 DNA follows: TGTGCCAGCAGCTCAACAGGGTCGGCTGAAGCTTTCTTT. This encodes CASSSTGSAEAFF.